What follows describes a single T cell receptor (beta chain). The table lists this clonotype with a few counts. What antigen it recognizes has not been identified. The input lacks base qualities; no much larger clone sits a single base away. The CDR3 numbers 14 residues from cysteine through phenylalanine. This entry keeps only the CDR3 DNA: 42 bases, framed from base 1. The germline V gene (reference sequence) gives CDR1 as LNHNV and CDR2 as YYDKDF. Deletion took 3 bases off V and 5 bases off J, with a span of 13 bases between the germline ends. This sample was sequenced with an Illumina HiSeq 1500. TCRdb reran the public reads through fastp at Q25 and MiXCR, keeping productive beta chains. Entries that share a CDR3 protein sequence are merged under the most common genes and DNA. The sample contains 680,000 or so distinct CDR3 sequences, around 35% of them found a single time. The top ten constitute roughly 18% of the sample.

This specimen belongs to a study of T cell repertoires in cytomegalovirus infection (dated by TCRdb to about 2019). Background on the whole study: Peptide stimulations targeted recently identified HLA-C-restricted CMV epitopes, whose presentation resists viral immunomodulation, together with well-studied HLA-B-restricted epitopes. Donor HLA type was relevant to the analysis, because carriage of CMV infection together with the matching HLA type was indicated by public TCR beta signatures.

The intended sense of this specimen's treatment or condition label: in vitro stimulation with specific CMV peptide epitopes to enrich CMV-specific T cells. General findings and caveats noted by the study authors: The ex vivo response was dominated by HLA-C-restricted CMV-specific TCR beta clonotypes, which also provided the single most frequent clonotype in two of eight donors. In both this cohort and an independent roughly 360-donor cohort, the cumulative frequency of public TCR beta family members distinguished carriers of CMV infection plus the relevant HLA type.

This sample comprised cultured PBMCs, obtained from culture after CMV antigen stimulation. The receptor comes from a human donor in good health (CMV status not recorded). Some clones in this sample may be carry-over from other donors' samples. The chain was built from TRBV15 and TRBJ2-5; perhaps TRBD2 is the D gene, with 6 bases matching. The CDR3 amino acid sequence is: CATSRTRSAETQYF. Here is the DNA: TGTGCCACCAGCAGGACTAGATCCGCTGAGACCCAGTACTTC.